This is a list of T cell receptor beta chains from one sample in a study of shared clonotypes between healthy human individuals. The repertoire was sequenced with immunoSEQ multiplex PCR; TCRdb's copy has only in-frame clones and lacks some. Of more than 500,000 clones listed, more than 95% are singletons. Input material: naive CD4+ T cells sorted from blood. The receptors originated from a woman in her twenties or thirties in good health. The CDR3 runs from the conserved cysteine through the conserved F or W. D genes are given only for firm matches. Size is omitted from some rows. Given values are once, few, many or a class for expanded clones.

abundance: -
d_gene: -
v_gene: TRBV28
j_gene: TRBJ1-5
CDR3nt: TGTGCCAGCACAACTTATAGCAATCAGCCCCAGCATTTT
CDR3aa: CASTTYSNQPQHF

abundance: -
d_gene: TRBD2
v_gene: TRBV2
j_gene: TRBJ2-2
CDR3nt: TGTGCCAGCACGGCACTAGCGGGAGGAGGGGCCGGGGAGCTGTTTTTT
CDR3aa: CASTALAGGGAGELFF

abundance: -
d_gene: -
v_gene: TRBV7-6
j_gene: TRBJ1-2
CDR3nt: TGTGCCAGCAGCTTAGCTGGGGATGGGGTTGCTGGCTACACCTTC
CDR3aa: CASSLAGDGVAGYTF

abundance: once
d_gene: TRBD2
v_gene: TRBV2
j_gene: TRBJ2-3
CDR3nt: TGTGCCAGCACTGGACTAGCGGGAATTAGCACAGATACGCAGTATTTT
CDR3aa: CASTGLAGISTDTQYF

abundance: -
d_gene: -
v_gene: TRBV2
j_gene: TRBJ1-4
CDR3nt: TGTGCCAGCAGTGAAGCAAGCAATGAAAAACTGTTTTTT
CDR3aa: CASSEASNEKLFF

abundance: -
d_gene: TRBD1
v_gene: TRBV28
j_gene: TRBJ1-2
CDR3nt: TGTGCCAGCAGTTCGGACAGGGGGCCTCACTATGGCTACACCTTC
CDR3aa: CASSSDRGPHYGYTF

abundance: -
d_gene: TRBD2
v_gene: TRBV27
j_gene: TRBJ2-7
CDR3nt: TGTGCCAGCAGTTTCTCGTTGGGACTAGCGACCTACGAGCAGTACTTC
CDR3aa: CASSFSLGLATYEQYF

abundance: -
d_gene: -
v_gene: TRBV5-6
j_gene: TRBJ1-2
CDR3nt: TGTGCCAGCAGCTTATTCCCCGACATAACCTTCTATGGCTACACCTTC
CDR3aa: CASSLFPDITFYGYTF

abundance: -
d_gene: -
v_gene: TRBV19
j_gene: TRBJ2-1
CDR3nt: TGTGCCACCCGGAGGCAGGGGGGGGCTTGGAATGAGCAGTTCTTC
CDR3aa: CATRRQGGAWNEQFF

abundance: -
d_gene: -
v_gene: TRBV19
j_gene: TRBJ2-2
CDR3nt: TGTGCCAGTTCGTCGAACACCGGGGAGCTGTTTTTT
CDR3aa: CASSSNTGELFF

abundance: -
d_gene: -
v_gene: TRBV12-2
j_gene: TRBJ1-2
CDR3nt: TGTGCAAGTCGCGAACGGACAGGGGGAAAGGGTGGCTACACCTTC
CDR3aa: CASRERTGGKGGYTF

abundance: once
d_gene: -
v_gene: TRBV18
j_gene: TRBJ2-7
CDR3nt: TGTGCCAGCTCACGACCAGGGGAGCAGTCAAGCTCCTACGAGCAGTACTTC
CDR3aa: CASSRPGEQSSSYEQYF

abundance: -
d_gene: -
v_gene: TRBV28
j_gene: TRBJ1-3
CDR3nt: TGTGCCAGCAGTCCCAACCCCTCGAGGGTGAGAAACACCATATATTTT
CDR3aa: CASSPNPSRVRNTIYF

abundance: -
d_gene: TRBD2
v_gene: TRBV7-8
j_gene: TRBJ2-7
CDR3nt: TGTGCCAGCAGCTACGCTCCCCTAGCGGACACCTACGAGCAGTACTTC
CDR3aa: CASSYAPLADTYEQYF

abundance: once
d_gene: -
v_gene: TRBV27
j_gene: TRBJ2-3
CDR3nt: TGTGCCAGCAGCTCCCGGACAAACCATATCACAGATACGCAGTATTTT
CDR3aa: CASSSRTNHITDTQYF

abundance: -
d_gene: -
v_gene: TRBV11-2
j_gene: TRBJ2-1
CDR3nt: TGTGCCAGCAGCTTGTCTTCGGGCGATCTAGTGCAGTTCTTC
CDR3aa: CASSLSSGDLVQFF

abundance: -
d_gene: -
v_gene: TRBV5-1
j_gene: TRBJ1-2
CDR3nt: TGCGCCAGCAGCTTGGTTGGACGGAGAGTTTATGGCTACACCTTC
CDR3aa: CASSLVGRRVYGYTF

abundance: -
d_gene: -
v_gene: TRBV28
j_gene: TRBJ1-4
CDR3nt: TGTGCCAGCGTGGGGGACTCAACTAATGAAAAACTGTTTTTT
CDR3aa: CASVGDSTNEKLFF

abundance: -
d_gene: -
v_gene: TRBV10-2
j_gene: TRBJ2-3
CDR3nt: TGCGCCAGCACGGTGGGACGCAGCACAGATACGCAGTATTTT
CDR3aa: CASTVGRSTDTQYF

abundance: -
d_gene: -
v_gene: TRBV6-7
j_gene: TRBJ2-7
CDR3nt: TGTGCCAGCAGTTACTCGGATCAGGGAACCTACGAGCAGTACTTC
CDR3aa: CASSYSDQGTYEQYF

abundance: -
d_gene: TRBD2
v_gene: TRBV7-8
j_gene: TRBJ2-7
CDR3nt: TGTGCCAGCAGCTTAGAAAGCGGGAGTTACGAGCAGTACTTC
CDR3aa: CASSLESGSYEQYF

abundance: once
d_gene: TRBD2
v_gene: TRBV5-1
j_gene: TRBJ2-7
CDR3nt: TGCGCCAGCAGCTTGGGGTCAGCGGGAGTCAGCTACGAGCAGTACTTC
CDR3aa: CASSLGSAGVSYEQYF

abundance: -
d_gene: -
v_gene: TRBV30
j_gene: TRBJ2-1
CDR3nt: TGTGCCTGGAATCACAAGATCAACAATGAGCAGTTCTTC
CDR3aa: CAWNHKINNEQFF

abundance: -
d_gene: -
v_gene: TRBV18
j_gene: TRBJ2-5
CDR3nt: TGTGCCAGCTCACCACCGGACTCTCGGGAGACCCAGTACTTC
CDR3aa: CASSPPDSRETQYF

abundance: -
d_gene: -
v_gene: TRBV5-4
j_gene: TRBJ2-7
CDR3nt: TGTGCCAGCAGCTTAGGGAAAACCCAATTCTTTGGTGAGCAGTACTTC
CDR3aa: CASSLGKTQFFGEQYF

abundance: -
d_gene: TRBD1
v_gene: TRBV19
j_gene: TRBJ1-1
CDR3nt: TGTGCCAGTAGACCCCTCGGGCAGGGGGGAGCTGAAGCTTTCTTT
CDR3aa: CASRPLGQGGAEAFF

abundance: -
d_gene: TRBD2
v_gene: TRBV7-2
j_gene: TRBJ2-1
CDR3nt: TGTGCCAGCAGCCCGCGAACTAGCGGGTCCGGGAATGAGCAGTTCTTC
CDR3aa: CASSPRTSGSGNEQFF

abundance: once
d_gene: -
v_gene: TRBV9
j_gene: TRBJ2-7
CDR3nt: TGTGCCAGCAGCGTAGCTTCTCAGGGAATCTACGAGCAGTACTTC
CDR3aa: CASSVASQGIYEQYF

abundance: -
d_gene: -
v_gene: TRBV20-1
j_gene: TRBJ2-3
CDR3nt: TGCAGTGCTGACGTAATAAATACGCAGTATTTT
CDR3aa: CSADVINTQYF

abundance: -
d_gene: TRBD1
v_gene: TRBV7-9
j_gene: TRBJ1-1
CDR3nt: TGTGCCAGCAGCCAAAGGGGGCCGAACACTGAAGCTTTCTTT
CDR3aa: CASSQRGPNTEAFF

abundance: -
d_gene: TRBD1
v_gene: TRBV5-6
j_gene: TRBJ1-1
CDR3nt: TGTGCCAGCAGCTCACGGGGTGATTACTGGACAGGTGAAGCTTTCTTT
CDR3aa: CASSSRGDYWTGEAFF

abundance: -
d_gene: -
v_gene: TRBV7-9
j_gene: TRBJ2-5
CDR3nt: TGTGCCAGCAGCTGGAGGGAAAGTAGAGAGACCCAGTACTTC
CDR3aa: CASSWRESRETQYF

abundance: -
d_gene: -
v_gene: TRBV23-1
j_gene: TRBJ2-7
CDR3nt: TGCGCCAGCAGTCAATCCAAGGAGGGACAGTACTTC
CDR3aa: CASSQSKEGQYF

abundance: -
d_gene: -
v_gene: TRBV28
j_gene: TRBJ1-1
CDR3nt: TGTGCCAGCAGAATACAGGAGGGCACTGAAGCTTTCTTT
CDR3aa: CASRIQEGTEAFF

abundance: -
d_gene: -
v_gene: TRBV4-1
j_gene: TRBJ2-3
CDR3nt: TGCGCCAGCAGCTTACAAAGGATCAGAGATACGCAGTATTTT
CDR3aa: CASSLQRIRDTQYF

abundance: -
d_gene: -
v_gene: TRBV18
j_gene: TRBJ2-5
CDR3nt: TGTGCCAGCTCACCAACCGCGGCGGAGACCCAGTACTTC
CDR3aa: CASSPTAAETQYF

abundance: -
d_gene: -
v_gene: TRBV28
j_gene: TRBJ1-2
CDR3nt: TGTGCCAGCAGTCCTTCGGATCTGGGAGGCTACACCTTC
CDR3aa: CASSPSDLGGYTF

abundance: -
d_gene: -
v_gene: TRBV6-4
j_gene: TRBJ2-2
CDR3nt: TGTGCCAGCAGTGGGGCAGCGAGTATCGGGGGCACCGGGGAGCTGTTTTTT
CDR3aa: CASSGAASIGGTGELFF

abundance: -
d_gene: TRBD1
v_gene: TRBV4-1
j_gene: TRBJ2-1
CDR3nt: TGCGCCAGCAGCCCCGGACAGGGGGCCCGCAATGAGCAGTTCTTC
CDR3aa: CASSPGQGARNEQFF

abundance: -
d_gene: -
v_gene: TRBV18
j_gene: TRBJ1-1
CDR3nt: TGTGCCAGCTCACCAAACAGAGACACTGAAGCTTTCTTT
CDR3aa: CASSPNRDTEAFF

abundance: -
d_gene: TRBD1
v_gene: TRBV29-1
j_gene: TRBJ1-4
CDR3nt: TGCAGCGTTGAGTTAGACAGGGAGAATGAAAAACTGTTTTTT
CDR3aa: CSVELDRENEKLFF

abundance: -
d_gene: -
v_gene: TRBV28
j_gene: TRBJ1-6
CDR3nt: TGTGCCAGTCAAGGGGAGGTCTCCTATAATTCACCCCTCCACTTT
CDR3aa: CASQGEVSYNSPLHF

abundance: -
d_gene: TRBD1
v_gene: TRBV18
j_gene: TRBJ2-7
CDR3nt: TGTGCCAGCTCACCAAGAACAGGGGGGCTATCCTACGAGCAGTACTTC
CDR3aa: CASSPRTGGLSYEQYF

abundance: -
d_gene: -
v_gene: TRBV15
j_gene: TRBJ1-5
CDR3nt: TGTGCCACCAGCAGAGCAGTGACAGCGAGCAATCAGCCCCAGCATTTT
CDR3aa: CATSRAVTASNQPQHF

abundance: -
d_gene: -
v_gene: TRBV28
j_gene: TRBJ2-7
CDR3nt: TGTGCCAGCAGTACTTCTTCAGGGGAATGGAACTACGAGCAGTACTTC
CDR3aa: CASSTSSGEWNYEQYF